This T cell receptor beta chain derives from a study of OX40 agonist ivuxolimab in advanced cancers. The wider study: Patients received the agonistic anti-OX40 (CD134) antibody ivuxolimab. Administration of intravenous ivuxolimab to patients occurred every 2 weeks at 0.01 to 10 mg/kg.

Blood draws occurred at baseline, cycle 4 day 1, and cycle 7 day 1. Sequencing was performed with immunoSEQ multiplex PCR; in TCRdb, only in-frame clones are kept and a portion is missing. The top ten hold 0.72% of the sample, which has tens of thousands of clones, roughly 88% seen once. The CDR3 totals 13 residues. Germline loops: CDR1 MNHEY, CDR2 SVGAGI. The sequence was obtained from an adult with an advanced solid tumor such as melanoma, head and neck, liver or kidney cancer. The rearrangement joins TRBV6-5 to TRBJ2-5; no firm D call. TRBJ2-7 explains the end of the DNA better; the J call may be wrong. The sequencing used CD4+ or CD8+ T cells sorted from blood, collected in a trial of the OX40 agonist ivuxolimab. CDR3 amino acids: CASTPRGGNEQYF. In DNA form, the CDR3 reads TGTGCCAGCACCCCCCGTGGTGGGAACGAGCAGTACTTC.